Listed below are T cell receptor beta chains from one sample, sequenced in a study of blood T cells in healthy people across ages. One entry per CDR3 protein results from TCRdb running MiXCR on the 5' RACE reads. Among hundreds of thousands of distinct CDR3 sequences listed, nearly 60% were seen once. Sequencing input: blood. The receptors stem from a man aged 30 to 39 in good health. CDR3s include the opening cysteine and the closing phenylalanine or tryptophan.

>TRBJ2-5|TRBV28
CASTPLHGGRVETQYF
>TRBJ2-7|TRBV20-1
CSARPWGTSAHEQYF
>TRBJ2-1|TRBV2
CASSSGRTYNEQFF
>TRBJ2-3|TRBV9
CASSARQGWGSDTQYF
>TRBJ2-7|TRBV7-9
CASSLTDTFYEQYF
>TRBJ2-7|TRBV7-9
CASSNGGGRTYYEQYF
>TRBJ2-5|TRBV10-3
CAIKDSLRLNEQYF
>TRBJ2-5|TRBV20-1
CSTITAGMQETQYF
>TRBJ1-2|TRBV3-1
CASKATYGYTF
>TRBJ2-7|TRBV2
CASRPPGEGEQYF
>TRBJ1-5|TRBV12-3/TRBV12-4
CASSLSGDRCSNQPQHF
>TRBJ1-1|TRBV6-1
CASSHGGHLNTEAFF
>-|TRBV27
CASTPYRAVGNEQYF
>TRBJ2-4|TRBV4-3
CASSQDGLAPNIQYF
>TRBJ2-5|TRBV21-1
CASSKAPPLGETQYF
>-|TRBV13
CASSLVGQSIYEQYF
>TRBJ2-5|TRBV28
CASSLRATVIKETQYF
>TRBJ2-1|TRBV29-1
CSVPPTGGIEQFF
>TRBJ1-6|TRBV3-1
CASSPDRVGSPLHF
>TRBJ1-1|TRBV6-5
CASSFFPGGSEAFF
>TRBJ1-2|TRBV7-9
CASSFPWAASYGYTF
>TRBJ1-5|TRBV28
CASTRLGSYNQPQHF
>TRBJ1-1|TRBV6-1
CASSGGVLRSGNTEAFF
>TRBJ1-1|TRBV29-1
CSGHRAENEEAFF
>TRBJ1-5|TRBV7-9
CASSLATGTGGGQPQHF
>TRBJ1-2|TRBV11-1
CASSGRGVLYGYTF
>TRBJ2-3|TRBV29-1
CSGLFSQGAGDTQYF
>TRBJ2-6|TRBV29-1
CSVLALRDNVLTF
>TRBJ2-3|TRBV24-1
CATSDARATDTQYF